Presented here are 11 T cell receptor beta chains from one specimen sequenced in a study of cytomegalovirus exposure and HLA in healthy donors (dated 2017 in TCRdb). Library preparation was by the immunoSEQ multiplex PCR assay. As stored in TCRdb, this immuneACCESS dataset retains in-frame rearrangements with V and J assigned. A fraction of the clones does not appear; measured against another copy, unresolved V genes explain less than half of the discrepancy, and the remainder lacks a known reason. The sample has 150,000 to 200,000 clones on record, roughly 80% of them singletons. Of the sample, about 2.3% falls within the top ten clones. The sample was PBMCs. These receptors were collected from a man between 25 and 39 years old in good health and CMV-seropositive.

This clone has just a few counts. V usage is TRBV6-5 and J usage is TRBJ2-3, with 8 nucleotides matching TRBD2. This CDR3 comprises 14 residues. Trimming removed 6 bases from V and 5 bases from J; junction bases left unmatched: 7. Germline assignment: CDR1 MNHEY and CDR2 SVGAGI. In DNA, the CDR3 is TGTGCCAGCAGCTATAGCGGGGTCAGAGATACGCAGTATTTT. Translated, it gives CASSYSGVRDTQYF.

The chain recombines TRBV4-2 with TRBJ1-1, with D maybe TRBD1 (6 bases). This CDR3 comprises 13 residues. The germline V gene has CDR1 LGHNA and CDR2 YNFKEQ. Deletions cut 2 bases from V and 4 bases from J, with 8 bases between. In DNA, the CDR3 is TGTGCCAGCAGCCAATGGGGGCCCACTGAAGCTTTCTTT. This encodes CASSQWGPTEAFF.

At least ten counts were recorded for this clone. The chain links TRBV29-1 to TRBJ1-1; 7 bases are a match to TRBD1. This CDR3 is 15 amino acids long. The junction had 10 bases not matched to a gene; V was cut back by 6 bases and J by 0 bases. From germline, CDR1 is SQVTM and CDR2 ANQGSEA. The CDR3, as DNA: TGCAGCGTGCGACAGGGCTGGGGCATGAACACTGAAGCTTTCTTT. Protein: CSVRQGWGMNTEAFF.

This chain uses TRBV4-3 with TRBJ2-2; TRBD1 is a possible D gene (6 bases). The ends were cut back, 4 bases at V and 2 bases at J, with 11 bases in the middle. Germline V gene data show CDR1 as LGHNA and CDR2 as YSLEER. The CDR3 extends over 15 amino acids. CDR3 nucleotide sequence: TGCGCCAGCAGCCTCGCCAGGGGTAACACCGGGGAGCTGTTTTTT. Encoded protein: CASSLARGNTGELFF.

The chain joins TRBV7-8 to TRBJ1-1; D is undetermined. Trimming removed 1 base from V and 1 base from J, with 10 bases in between. The CDR3 is 15 amino acids. The germline gives CDR1 SGHVS, CDR2 FQNEAQ. In nucleotides, the CDR3 is TGTGCCAGCAGCTTAGGGACGGGGAGGAACACTGAAGCTTTCTTT. Translation gives CASSLGTGRNTEAFF.

This chain uses TRBV5-1 with TRBJ2-2; D perhaps matches TRBD1 (5 bases). CDR1 and CDR2 from the germline V gene are SGHRS and YFSETQ. With 2 bases removed from V and 6 bases from J, the gap between germline ends came to 11 bases. This CDR3 has 14 amino acids. CDR3: CASSFLQGSGELFF. The CDR3 DNA is TGCGCCAGCAGCTTCCTCCAGGGTTCCGGGGAGCTGTTTTTT.

The chain carries TRBV29-1 and TRBJ2-7; possible D gene TRBD1, 5 bases. CDR3 length: 11 residues. Germline V gives CDR1 SQVTM, CDR2 ANQGSEA. V was shortened by 4 bases and J by 6 bases, with 10 bases between the two germline ends. CDR3 nucleotides: TGCAGCGTTGCAGAAGGGGTCGAGCAGTACTTC. Translating gives CSVAEGVEQYF.

V usage is TRBV13 and J usage is TRBJ1-2; 11 bases line up with TRBD1. Germline lookup yields CDR1 PRHDT and CDR2 FYEKMQ (reference sequence). The CDR3 totals 18 residues. The J segment lost 3 bases and the V segment lost 2 bases, leaving 11 bases of the junction unmatched. The CDR3 region has the DNA TGTGCCAGCAGCTTAAGAGGGACAGGGGGAGTGGGGGACTATGGCTACACCTTC. This codes for CASSLRGTGGVGDYGYTF.

The chain's CDR3 is CASSPTGTGGFVDEKLFF. The CDR3 DNA reads as TGTGCCAGCAGCCCAACCGGGACAGGGGGCTTCGTGGATGAAAAACTGTTTTTT. The V gene is TRBV5-8, the J gene TRBJ1-4; 12 nucleotides line up with TRBD1. Germline CDR1 SGHTS, CDR2 YDEGEE. V shed 4 bases and J 6 bases; nucleotides not matched to a gene: 13. The CDR3 totals 18 residues.

This sequence joins TRBV7-6 and TRBJ2-3; 8 bases are shared with TRBD1. CDR1 SGHVS and CDR2 FNYEAQ come from the germline V gene. CDR3 length: 17 amino acids. The V segment lost 2 bases and the J segment 4 bases; nucleotides outside the gene matches: 11. The CDR3 sequence: CASSLRSNSQGADTQYF. The CDR3 region has the DNA TGTGCCAGCAGCTTAAGGAGCAATTCACAGGGGGCAGATACGCAGTATTTT.

J is TRBJ2-3 and V is TRBV9, with TRBD1 identical over 7 bases. V was clipped by 3 bases and J by 0 bases; unmatched bases: 4. The CDR3 has 15 residues. Germline-derived CDR1 and CDR2 are SGDLS and YYNGEE. The CDR3 nucleotides are TGTGCCAGCAGCGGTGAACAGGGGAGCACAGATACGCAGTATTTT. It specifies CASSGEQGSTDTQYF.